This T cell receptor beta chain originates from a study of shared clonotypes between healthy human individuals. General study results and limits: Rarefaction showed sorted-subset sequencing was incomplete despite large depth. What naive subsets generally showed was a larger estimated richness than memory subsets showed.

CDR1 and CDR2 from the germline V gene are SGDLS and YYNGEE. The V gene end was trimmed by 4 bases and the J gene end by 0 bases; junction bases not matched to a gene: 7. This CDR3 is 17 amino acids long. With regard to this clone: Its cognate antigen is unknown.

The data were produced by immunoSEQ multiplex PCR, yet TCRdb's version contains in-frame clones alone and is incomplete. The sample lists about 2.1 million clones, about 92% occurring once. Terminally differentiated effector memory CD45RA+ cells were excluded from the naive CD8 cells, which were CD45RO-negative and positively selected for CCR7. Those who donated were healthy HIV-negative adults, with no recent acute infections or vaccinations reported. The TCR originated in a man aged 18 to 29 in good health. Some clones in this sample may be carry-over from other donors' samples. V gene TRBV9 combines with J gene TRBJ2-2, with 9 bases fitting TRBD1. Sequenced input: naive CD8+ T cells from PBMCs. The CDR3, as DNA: TGTGCCAGCAGCCTCCGGACAGGGGAGGCGAACACCGGGGAGCTGTTTTTT. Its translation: CASSLRTGEANTGELFF.